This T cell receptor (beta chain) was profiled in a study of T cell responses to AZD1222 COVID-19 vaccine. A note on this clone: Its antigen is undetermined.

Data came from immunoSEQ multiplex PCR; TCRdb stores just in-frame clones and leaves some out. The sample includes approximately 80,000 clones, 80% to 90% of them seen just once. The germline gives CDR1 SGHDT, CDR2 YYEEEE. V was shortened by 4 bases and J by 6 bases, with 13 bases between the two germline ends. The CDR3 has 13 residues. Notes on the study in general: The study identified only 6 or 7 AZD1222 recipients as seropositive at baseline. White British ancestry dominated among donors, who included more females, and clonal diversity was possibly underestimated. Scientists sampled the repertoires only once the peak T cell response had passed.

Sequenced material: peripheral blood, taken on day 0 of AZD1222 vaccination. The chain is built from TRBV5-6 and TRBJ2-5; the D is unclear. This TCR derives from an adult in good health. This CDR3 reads CASSRASIQTQYF. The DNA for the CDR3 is TGTGCCAGCAGCCGGGCTAGTATCCAGACCCAGTACTTC.